The 27 T cell receptor beta chains given below trace back to one sample, sequenced in a study of metastatic and nonmetastatic thyroid tumors. Thyroid surgery had not been preceded by any treatment in any patient. TCRdb re-called clones from the PCR reads using MiXCR. The sample holds roughly 14,000 clones, about 33% seen once. The sequenced sample consisted of tumor tissue. All receptors derive from a female donor with papillary thyroid cancer or a benign thyroid nodule (not recorded which). Some clones in this sample may be carry-over from other donors' samples.

This clone has ten or more counts. This chain links TRBV29-1 with TRBJ2-2, with D perhaps TRBD1 (6 bases). This CDR3 is built from 16 residues. Deletions cut 1 base from V and 5 bases from J, with 17 bases between. Germline CDR1 SQVTM, CDR2 ANQGSEA. CDR3 DNA sequence: TGCAGCGTTGAAGGATGGGGGAGCCAGGGGACCGGGGAGCTGTTTTTT. This sequence encodes CSVEGWGSQGTGELFF.

Concerning this clone: A much larger clone differs by one base, so this may be a read error. The V call is TRBV27, the J call TRBJ1-5; no firm D call. V was clipped by 5 bases and J by 7 bases, with 15 bases between them. This CDR3 contains 14 residues. Germline values: CDR1 MNHEY, CDR2 SMNVEV (reference sequence). The chain's CDR3 is CASSPELEGQPQHF. The CDR3 DNA sequence: TGTGCCAGCAGTCCAGAGTTGGAAGGCCAGCCCCAGCATTTT.

The chain is built from TRBV6-1 and TRBJ1-6, with TRBD1 matching over 7 bases. This CDR3 spans 13 amino acids. With 9 bases clipped from V and 10 bases from J, the junction kept 9 bases outside the gene matches. Germline loops: CDR1 MNHNS, CDR2 SASEGT. CDR3 loop: CASKTGDGSPLHF. DNA of the CDR3: TGTGCCAGTAAAACAGGGGATGGGTCACCCCTCCACTTT.

DNA for the CDR3: TGTGCCAGCAGTGAAGAGGGGGGAGGCCCCTACGAGCAGTACTTC. Protein sequence: CASSEEGGGPYEQYF. The chain carries TRBV6-4 and TRBJ2-7, with D possibly called TRBD1 or TRBD2 (6 bases each). The CDR3 is made up of 15 amino acids. Germline V CDR1 and CDR2: MRHNA, SNTAGT. With 3 bases removed from V and 2 bases from J, the gap between germline ends came to 14 bases.

This clone occurred many times. This chain uses TRBV5-1 with TRBJ2-3; D is undetermined. This CDR3 comprises 15 residues. The V end was cut by 2 bases, the J end by 2 bases, with 12 bases between. CDR1 and CDR2 (germline): SGHRS, YFSETQ. CDR3 protein: CASSLGPAATDTQYF. The CDR3 DNA sequence: TGCGCCAGCAGCTTAGGCCCCGCGGCCACAGATACGCAGTATTTT.

This chain connects TRBV5-6 to TRBJ2-7; 10 nucleotides agree with TRBD1. V gave up 0 bases and J gave up 6 bases; unmatched junction bases: 3. Looked up from germline, CDR1 is SGHDT and CDR2 is YYEEEE. CDR3 length equals 14 residues. DNA for the CDR3: TGTGCCAGCAGCTTGGCGGGACAGGGGTCCGAGCAGTACTTC. Translation gives CASSLAGQGSEQYF.

This clone was detected many times. J is TRBJ1-5 and V is TRBV15, with a weak D call TRBD1 (5 bases). Trimming removed 0 bases at V and 5 bases at J, with 11 bases between. This CDR3 spans 15 amino acids. Germline CDR1 LNHNV, CDR2 YYDKDF (reference sequence). The CDR3 loop reads CATSRDRGWDQPQHF. DNA of the CDR3: TGTGCCACCAGCAGAGATAGGGGTTGGGATCAGCCCCAGCATTTT. Based on the CDR3 plus reference TRBV15 and TRBJ1-5, the full variable domain is DAMVIQNPRYQVTQFGKPVTLSCSQTLNHNVMYWYQQKSSQAPKLLFHYYDKDFNNEADTPDNFQSRRPNTSFCFLDIRSPGLGDTAMYLCATSRDRGWDQPQHFGDGTRLSIL.

Ten or more counts support this clone. A read error may explain this, as a much larger clone is one base away. The chain employs TRBV6-6 and TRBJ2-1; possible D gene TRBD2, 6 bases. Per the germline V gene, CDR1 is MNHNY and CDR2 is SVGAGI (reference sequence). Deletions cut 2 bases from V and 6 bases from J, with 14 bases between. This CDR3 comprises 15 residues. CDR3 region: CASSYDGSRCNEQFF. The CDR3 DNA is TGTGCCAGCAGTTACGACGGGAGTAGGTGCAATGAGCAGTTCTTC.

By frequency in the sample, this clone is medium-sized. J is TRBJ2-7 and V is TRBV11-2, with D perhaps matching TRBD2 (5 bases). Trimming cost V 1 base and J 6 bases, with 7 bases left between them. This CDR3 is built from 12 residues. Germline-derived CDR1 and CDR2 are SGHAT and FQNNGV. In DNA form, the CDR3 reads TGTGCCAGCAGCTTAGCAGCGGTCGAGCAGTACTTC. Translated, it gives CASSLAAVEQYF.

This clone was seen a single time. The rearrangement joins TRBV5-1 to TRBJ2-2, with D tentatively TRBD1 (6 bases). This CDR3 is built from 13 residues. The germline gives CDR1 SGHRS, CDR2 YFSETQ. V lost 0 bases and J lost 7, with 7 bases in between. The CDR3 DNA reads as TGCGCCAGCAGCTTGGAAGGGGGCGGGGAGCTGTTTTTT. It translates to CASSLEGGGELFF.

This clone was seen at least ten times. The V gene is TRBV11-2, the J gene TRBJ1-2; D not certain. Germline CDR1 is SGHAT and CDR2 is FQNNGV. The CDR3 sequence is 12 residues long. V lost 5 bases, J lost 8 bases, and 12 bases lay in between. DNA for the CDR3: TGTGCCAGCAGCCCGAATCTTTCCGGCTACACCTTC. The encoded protein is CASSPNLSGYTF.

This clone ranks as medium-sized. The chain carries TRBV28 and TRBJ2-7; possible D gene TRBD1, 6 bases. Trimming cost V 6 bases and J 3 bases, with 15 bases left between them. Germline V gives CDR1 MDHEN, CDR2 SYDVKM. This CDR3 contains 14 residues. The DNA for the CDR3 is TGTGCCAGCAGCGAAGAGACAGGATTCTACGAGCAGTACTTC. It is translated as CASSEETGFYEQYF.

This clone was detected a few times. A much more abundant neighbour one base away suggests this may be a read error. Since the CDR3 does not end with the conserved phenylalanine or tryptophan, this likely comes from a read error. The rearrangement joins TRBV5-1 to TRBJ1-1; no firm D call. Trimming pared 0 bases from V and 0 bases from J, leaving 3 bases between. This CDR3 is built from 13 residues. Germline V gene lookup returns CDR1 SGHRS and CDR2 YFSETQ. CDR3 sequence (DNA): TGCGCCAGCAGCTTGGGGATGAACACTGAAGCTTTCTCT. Translated, it gives CASSLGMNTEAFS.

This chain connects TRBV12-5 to TRBJ1-1; a weak D match, TRBD1 (5 bases). The CDR3 is made up of 19 amino acids. Germline CDR1 is LGHNT and CDR2 is FRNRAP. The V and J ends lost 1 base and 5 bases respectively, with 26 bases between them. For the CDR3, the DNA is TGTGCTAGTGGTTTGGCCTACGGGACGGAATTCCGAGAGCGGACTGAAGCTTTCTTT. As protein: CASGLAYGTEFRERTEAFF.

This clone was detected ten times or more. The rearrangement joins TRBV25-1 to TRBJ2-7; no reliable D call. This CDR3 has 13 amino acids. The germline CDR1 and CDR2 sequences are MGHDK and SYGVNS. Trimming removed 2 bases at V and 3 bases at J, with 8 bases between. Here the CDR3 reads CASSEIDNYEQYF. The CDR3, as DNA: TGTGCCAGCAGTGAAATTGATAACTACGAGCAGTACTTC.

Relative to its sample, this clone is medium-sized. V is TRBV5-1 and J is TRBJ1-3; TRBD1 aligns across 8 bases. The CDR3 is made up of 15 amino acids. Germline V gene lookup returns CDR1 SGHRS and CDR2 YFSETQ. V trimming: 2 bases; J trimming: 0 bases; junction bases outside the gene matches: 1. Here the CDR3 reads CASSFDRGSGNTIYF. For the CDR3, the DNA is TGCGCCAGCAGCTTCGACAGGGGCTCTGGAAACACCATATATTTT.

The chain employs TRBV20-1 and TRBJ2-1, with D uncertain. The V end lost 3 bases, the J end lost 10 bases, and 16 bases lay between the germline ends. Germline V CDR1 and CDR2: DFQATT, SNEGSKA (reference sequence). The CDR3 totals 13 residues. CDR3 nucleotide sequence: TGCAGTGCTAGCAGCTGGAGAGAGGAGGAGCAGTTCTTC. As protein: CSASSWREEEQFF.

V and J are TRBV4-3 and TRBJ1-2, with no clear D. The germline V and J ends were trimmed by 0 bases and 8 bases, with 10 bases remaining between them. In germline, CDR1 is LGHNA, CDR2 YSLEER. The CDR3 has 13 residues. The CDR3 nucleotides read TGCGCCAGCAGCCAAGACAGGAAACACGGCTACACCTTC. Amino acids: CASSQDRKHGYTF.

This clone was counted ten times or more. The CDR3 end shows no conserved phenylalanine or tryptophan, and so a read error is likely. The chain carries TRBV20-1 and TRBJ2-7, with 14 nucleotides matching TRBD2. The CDR3 is made up of 20 amino acids. Per germline, CDR1 DFQATT and CDR2 SNEGSKA (reference sequence). J lost 2 bases, V lost 4 bases, and 19 bases had no gene match. The CDR3 DNA reads as TGCAGTGCTAAGAGATCCGCTCCGGGACTAGCGGGAGCCCTTACCTACGAGCAGTACTCC. Translation: CSAKRSAPGLAGALTYEQYS.

This clone was counted ten times or more. The chain carries TRBV4-1 and TRBJ2-1, with D perhaps matching TRBD2 (5 bases). This CDR3 region has 14 residues. V was clipped by 4 bases and J by 5 bases, with 12 bases between them. CDR1 is MGHRA and CDR2 is YSYEKL in the germline V gene. CDR3 residues: CASSLSRGNNEQFF. The CDR3 DNA follows: TGCGCCAGCAGCCTTTCTAGAGGGAACAATGAGCAGTTCTTC.

The chain is built from TRBV11-2 and TRBJ2-1, with 9 nucleotides matching TRBD1. The CDR3 extends over 16 amino acids. CDR1 and CDR2 from the germline V gene are SGHAT and FQNNGV. V shed 5 bases and J 6 bases; nucleotides not matched to a gene: 11. The CDR3 reads CASSLQVTDRGNEQFF. The CDR3 region has the DNA TGTGCCAGCAGCCTCCAGGTTACGGACAGGGGCAATGAGCAGTTCTTC. The whole variable domain, filled in from reference TRBV11-2 and TRBJ2-1, reads EAGVAQSPRYKIIEKRQSVAFWCNPISGHATLYWYQQILGQGPKLLIQFQNNGVVDDSQLPKDRFSAERLKGVDSTLKIQPAKLEDSAVYLCASSLQVTDRGNEQFFGPGTRLTVL.

V usage is TRBV3-1 and J usage is TRBJ1-1; D is unclear. V lost 0 bases to trimming and J lost 6 bases, with 17 bases between them. Germline V CDR1 and CDR2: LGHDT, YNNKEL (reference sequence). This CDR3 comprises 16 residues. DNA for the CDR3: TGTGCCAGCAGCCAAGAGCTCGGCAGGTTGGGCGCTGAAGCTTTCTTT. The encoded protein is CASSQELGRLGAEAFF.

At least ten counts were recorded for this clone. The rearrangement links TRBV18 to TRBJ2-4, with D maybe TRBD1 (5 bases). V lost 0 bases to trimming and J lost 5 bases, with 8 bases between them. The V gene's germline CDR1 is KGHSH and CDR2 LQKENI. This CDR3 comprises 14 residues. In DNA form, the CDR3 reads TGTGCCAGCTCACCACCGTTGGGGCAAAACATTCAGTACTTC. The encoded protein is CASSPPLGQNIQYF.

The genes are TRBV6-4 and TRBJ2-7; D ambiguous. The germline V gene has CDR1 MRHNA and CDR2 SNTAGT. This CDR3 comprises 14 residues. Trimming shortened V by 3 bases and J by 6 bases, and 15 bases separated the two germline ends. In nucleotides, the CDR3 is TGTGCCAGCAGTGATGGCCCTCCGGGCGCCGAGCAGTACTTC. It yields the protein CASSDGPPGAEQYF.

J is TRBJ1-5 and V is TRBV7-9; possibly TRBD1 for D (5 bases). Germline CDR1 and CDR2: SEHNR and FQNEAQ (reference sequence). With 1 base removed from V and 7 bases from J, the gap between germline ends came to 11 bases. This CDR3 is built from 14 residues. In nucleotides, the CDR3 is TGTGCCAGCAGCTTAGGGGCAGGGAGGCAGCCCCAGCATTTT. As protein: CASSLGAGRQPQHF.

A single count supports this clone. The chain carries TRBV3-1 and TRBJ2-7; TRBD1 agrees at 12 bases. The CDR3 extends over 16 amino acids. V gave up 4 bases and J gave up 7 bases; unmatched junction bases: 11. From germline, CDR1 is LGHDT and CDR2 YNNKEL (reference sequence). The CDR3 is CASSPSPGQGAREQYF. As DNA, the CDR3 is TGTGCCAGCAGCCCCTCTCCGGGACAGGGGGCTAGGGAGCAGTACTTC.

There are a few counts of this clone. Being one base from a much bigger clone, this may be a read error. J is TRBJ2-3 and V is TRBV19; D might be TRBD1 (5 bases). The CDR3 loop spans 14 amino acids. Germline CDR1 is LNHDA and CDR2 is SQIVND (reference sequence). CDR3 nucleotides: TGTGTCAGTAGTATGATCGCACAGGCCCATACGCAGTATTTT. Translating it yields CVSSMIAQAHTQYF.